A selection of T cell receptor beta chains follows, all from one sample in a study of blood T cell repertoires in COVID-19. TCRdb's table, derived via immunoSEQ multiplex PCR, lists solely in-frame clones and lacks some. The sample has about 140,000 clones, 60% to 80% seen once; the top ten hold about 3.2%. Sequenced: PBMCs or T cells enriched from blood (not recorded which). The receptors derive from a woman aged 45-65 years who had recovered from COVID-19. Both conserved end residues are part of each CDR3. The order of the fields is clone size, D gene, V gene, J gene, CDR3 DNA, CDR3 protein. D genes are given only for firm matches. For some rows the clone size is stated as once, few or many, or as a class when expanded; others skip it.

size: NA; D: TRBD1; V: TRBV27; J: TRBJ2-5; DNA: TGTGCCAGCAGTTTTCGAGCGTGGACAGGGGGCATGGAGACCCAGTACTTC; CDR3: CASSFRAWTGGMETQYF
size: NA; D: TRBD1; V: TRBV6-5; J: TRBJ1-2; DNA: TGTGCCAGCAGTTACCGGGGACAGCAGTTTAACTATGGCTACACCTTC; CDR3: CASSYRGQQFNYGYTF
size: few; D: TRBD1; V: TRBV9; J: TRBJ1-2; DNA: TGTGCCAGCAGCGCGGGACAGGGGACCTATGGCTACACCTTC; CDR3: CASSAGQGTYGYTF
size: NA; D: NA; V: TRBV6-4; J: TRBJ1-6; DNA: TGTGCCAGCAGTCGGGGGGCAGGCTACAATTCACCCCTCCACTTT; CDR3: CASSRGAGYNSPLHF
size: NA; D: NA; V: TRBV5-4; J: TRBJ1-2; DNA: TGTGCCAGCAGCTTGGGGCCGGGGAGGGAAGGTGGCTACACCTTC; CDR3: CASSLGPGREGGYTF
size: NA; D: TRBD1; V: TRBV10-3; J: TRBJ1-4; DNA: TGTGCCACTACGACAGGGATGGATGAAAAACTGTTTTTT; CDR3: CATTTGMDEKLFF
size: NA; D: NA; V: TRBV3-1/TRBV3-2; J: TRBJ2-2; DNA: TGTGCCAGCACCCGTGGGGCATCAAACACCGGGGAGCTGTTTTTT; CDR3: CASTRGASNTGELFF
size: once; D: TRBD1; V: TRBV29-1; J: TRBJ2-1; DNA: TGCAGCGTTGTTAGGACAGGCATCAATGAGCAGTTCTTC; CDR3: CSVVRTGINEQFF
size: NA; D: NA; V: TRBV11-3; J: TRBJ2-3; DNA: TGTGCCAGCAGCTTTTGGCGGGGAAGCACAGATACGCAGTATTTT; CDR3: CASSFWRGSTDTQYF
size: NA; D: NA; V: TRBV7-3; J: TRBJ2-1; DNA: TGTGCCAGCAGCCGACAGGCCTATGACAATGAGCAGTTCTTC; CDR3: CASSRQAYDNEQFF
size: NA; D: NA; V: TRBV6-5; J: TRBJ2-2; DNA: TGTGCCAGCAGTTACTCGAGTCAGGAGAACACCGGGGAGCTGTTTTTT; CDR3: CASSYSSQENTGELFF
size: NA; D: NA; V: TRBV5-1; J: TRBJ2-7; DNA: TGCGCCAGCAGCCCCGGTTACGAGCAGTACTTC; CDR3: CASSPGYEQYF
size: NA; D: NA; V: TRBV14; J: TRBJ1-2; DNA: TGTGCCAGCAGCCCAAGACAGGCGGATGGCTACACCTTC; CDR3: CASSPRQADGYTF
size: once; D: NA; V: TRBV5-6; J: TRBJ1-1; DNA: TGTGCCAGCAGCCCAGTTGGCAGGGTGAACACTGAAGCTTTCTTT; CDR3: CASSPVGRVNTEAFF
size: few; D: NA; V: TRBV5-8; J: TRBJ1-1; DNA: TGTGCCAGCAGCTCCGGGTATCCCCACACTGAAGCTTTCTTT; CDR3: CASSSGYPHTEAFF
size: NA; D: NA; V: TRBV7-9; J: TRBJ1-2; DNA: TGTGCCAGCAGTCTACAGGCGACCTATGGCTACACCTTC; CDR3: CASSLQATYGYTF
size: few; D: NA; V: TRBV3-1/TRBV3-2; J: TRBJ1-2; DNA: TGTGCCAGCAGCCAAGGAGCTCTAGAGGGCTATGGCTACACCTTC; CDR3: CASSQGALEGYGYTF
size: NA; D: NA; V: TRBV14; J: TRBJ1-6; DNA: TGTGCCAGCAGCCAAGTTTCAGGGCCGGGTTCACCCCTCCACTTT; CDR3: CASSQVSGPGSPLHF
size: few; D: NA; V: TRBV19; J: TRBJ1-3; DNA: TGTGCCAGTCAACAGGCCCACTCTGGAAACACCATATATTTT; CDR3: CASQQAHSGNTIYF
size: NA; D: NA; V: TRBV7-8; J: TRBJ2-7; DNA: TGTGCCAGCAGCCCTGACAGTGCCTACGAGCAGTACTTC; CDR3: CASSPDSAYEQYF
size: NA; D: NA; V: TRBV7-2; J: TRBJ2-7; DNA: TGTGCCAGCAGCTTAGGCGGGTATCGATACGAGCAGTACTTC; CDR3: CASSLGGYRYEQYF
size: NA; D: NA; V: TRBV5-5; J: TRBJ2-7; DNA: TGTGCCAGCAGCTTGGTCCCCGGGTACGAGCAGTACTTC; CDR3: CASSLVPGYEQYF
size: NA; D: NA; V: TRBV4-2; J: TRBJ1-5; DNA: TGTGCCAGCAGCCAAGATGAGGAAGAGATCCCCCAGCATTTT; CDR3: CASSQDEEEIPQHF
size: NA; D: NA; V: TRBV9; J: TRBJ2-7; DNA: TGTGCCAGCAGCGTAGGGTTTCTAGCTGAGCAGGACGAGCAGTACTTC; CDR3: CASSVGFLAEQDEQYF
size: NA; D: TRBD2; V: TRBV19; J: TRBJ2-6; DNA: TGTGCCAGTAGTATAGATAATGGGGGGGCTGGGGCCAACGTCCTGACTTTC; CDR3: CASSIDNGGAGANVLTF
size: NA; D: TRBD1; V: TRBV4-1; J: TRBJ1-2; DNA: TGCGCCAGCACCCCAATTGTGACAGGGTCGGGTGGCTACACCTTC; CDR3: CASTPIVTGSGGYTF
size: NA; D: NA; V: TRBV6-5; J: TRBJ1-1; DNA: TGTGCCAGCAGTTTGGGAGGGGTTGGGACTGAAGCTTTCTTT; CDR3: CASSLGGVGTEAFF
size: few; D: TRBD1; V: TRBV2; J: TRBJ1-1; DNA: TGTGCCAGCAGGAAAGACAGGGTGAACACTGAAGCTTTCTTT; CDR3: CASRKDRVNTEAFF
size: once; D: NA; V: TRBV19; J: TRBJ1-2; DNA: TGTGCCAGTAGTATCTTGGACAGATTTTATGGCTACACCTTC; CDR3: CASSILDRFYGYTF
size: few; D: NA; V: TRBV7-9; J: TRBJ1-2; DNA: TGTGCCAGCAGCTTTAACCGAGGGATACCCGGCTACACCTTC; CDR3: CASSFNRGIPGYTF
size: NA; D: NA; V: TRBV5-6; J: TRBJ2-3; DNA: TGTGCCAGCAGCTTGGCAGGAGGGGCAGATACGCAGTATTTT; CDR3: CASSLAGGADTQYF
size: NA; D: TRBD1; V: TRBV9; J: TRBJ1-6; DNA: TGTGCCAGCAGCGCATTACAGGGGATGAATAATTCACCCCTCCACTTT; CDR3: CASSALQGMNNSPLHF
size: NA; D: TRBD1; V: TRBV7-2; J: TRBJ2-3; DNA: TGTGCCAGCAGCTTAGTGCGACAGGGTATGCCAGATACGCAGTATTTT; CDR3: CASSLVRQGMPDTQYF
size: NA; D: TRBD1; V: TRBV6-2/TRBV6-3; J: TRBJ2-7; DNA: TGTGCCAGCACCCCTTATAGGGACAGTCCCTACGAGCAGTACTTC; CDR3: CASTPYRDSPYEQYF
size: NA; D: NA; V: TRBV5-5; J: TRBJ2-1; DNA: TGTGCCAGCAGCTCGGAGGGTAGGTTTTACTACAATGAGCAGTTCTTC; CDR3: CASSSEGRFYYNEQFF
size: NA; D: NA; V: TRBV7-8; J: TRBJ1-5; DNA: TGTGCCAGCAGCCCAAAGAGGTTGCCGCGACAGCCCCAGCATTTT; CDR3: CASSPKRLPRQPQHF
size: NA; D: TRBD1; V: TRBV5-1; J: TRBJ1-2; DNA: TGCGCCAGCAGCTTGGAGGCAGGGGGGTTCTATGGCTACACCTTC; CDR3: CASSLEAGGFYGYTF
size: NA; D: NA; V: TRBV3-1/TRBV3-2; J: TRBJ1-2; DNA: TGTGCCAGCAGCTTCCAGGGTGTCCTCCGAGGTGGCTACACCTTC; CDR3: CASSFQGVLRGGYTF
size: NA; D: TRBD1; V: TRBV7-2; J: TRBJ1-4; DNA: TGTGCCAGCAGCTTAGGGGGGACAGGGGCAACTAATGAAAAACTGTTTTTT; CDR3: CASSLGGTGATNEKLFF
size: NA; D: NA; V: TRBV19; J: TRBJ1-5; DNA: TGTGCCAGTAGCTTGACAGAGTATAGCAATCAGCCCCAGCATTTT; CDR3: CASSLTEYSNQPQHF
size: NA; D: TRBD1; V: TRBV6-5; J: TRBJ2-7; DNA: TGTGCCAGTCTTAAGAAGACAGGGGACTCCTACGAGCAGTACTTC; CDR3: CASLKKTGDSYEQYF
size: NA; D: TRBD2; V: TRBV28; J: TRBJ2-7; DNA: TGTGCCAGCGCCTTCCCTAGCGGGAGGCGAGAGCAGTACTTC; CDR3: CASAFPSGRREQYF
size: NA; D: NA; V: TRBV2; J: TRBJ1-3; DNA: TGTGCCAGCAGTTCTTCAGGGGCCTCTGGAAACACCATATATTTT; CDR3: CASSSSGASGNTIYF
size: once; D: NA; V: TRBV10-3; J: TRBJ2-1; DNA: TGTGCCATCAGTGGAGAATCCCAGGGGAAACTCTACAATGAGCAGTTCTTC; CDR3: CAISGESQGKLYNEQFF
size: NA; D: NA; V: TRBV18; J: TRBJ2-2; DNA: TGTGCCAGCTCACGAGCGGAGGGAGGCACCGGGGAGCTGTTTTTT; CDR3: CASSRAEGGTGELFF
size: NA; D: TRBD2; V: TRBV13; J: TRBJ2-1; DNA: TGTGCCAGCAGCTCGGGACTAGCCGACAATGAGCAGTTCTTC; CDR3: CASSSGLADNEQFF
size: NA; D: TRBD1; V: TRBV27; J: TRBJ1-2; DNA: TGTGCCAGCAGATATGGGGACAGGACTGACTATGGCTACACCTTC; CDR3: CASRYGDRTDYGYTF
size: NA; D: TRBD1; V: TRBV6-5; J: TRBJ1-2; DNA: TGTGCCAGCAGTTACGGGGGACAGGGGACTAACTATGGCTACACCTTC; CDR3: CASSYGGQGTNYGYTF